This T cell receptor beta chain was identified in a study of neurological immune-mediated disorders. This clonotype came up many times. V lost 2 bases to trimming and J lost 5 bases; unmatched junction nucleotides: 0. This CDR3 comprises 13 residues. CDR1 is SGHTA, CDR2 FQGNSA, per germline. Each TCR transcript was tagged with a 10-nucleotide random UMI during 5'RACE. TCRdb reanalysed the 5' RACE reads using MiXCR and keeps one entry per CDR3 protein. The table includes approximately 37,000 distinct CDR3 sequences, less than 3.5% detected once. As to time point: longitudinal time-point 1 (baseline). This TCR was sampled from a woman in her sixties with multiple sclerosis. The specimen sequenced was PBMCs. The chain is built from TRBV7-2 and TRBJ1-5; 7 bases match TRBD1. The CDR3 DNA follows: TGTGCCAGCAGCTTACAGGGGGATCAGCCCCAGCATTTT. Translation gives CASSLQGDQPQHF.